The clone carrying this TCR beta chain was observed once. The data stem from a study of blood T cell repertoires in COVID-19. Study-wide background: T cells, B-cell-depleted T cells, or PBMCs supplied cDNA or gDNA.

The CDR3 extends over 14 amino acids. Between the trimmed V and J ends, which lost 5 bases and 2 bases, there was a span of 13 bases. Germline V gene sequence: CDR1 SGHVS, CDR2 FQNEAQ. The method was immunoSEQ multiplex PCR; TCRdb's version includes in-frame clones alone and lacks a portion of them. The data contain over 50,000 clones, around 72% of them singletons. The V call is TRBV7-8, the J call TRBJ2-7; a possible D gene is TRBD1 (5 bases). The sequence was obtained from a human donor with active or convalescent COVID-19. The donor label of this sample is uncertain. The sample consisted of peripheral blood. CDR3 protein: CASSPTRQPYEQYF. The CDR3 nucleotides read TGTGCCAGCAGCCCTACTCGACAGCCCTACGAGCAGTACTTC. The full variable domain, rest sourced from reference TRBV7-8 and TRBJ2-7, is GAGVSQSPRYKVAKRGQDVALRCDPISGHVSLFWYQQALGQGPEFLTYFQNEAQLDKSGLPSDRFFAERPEGSVSTLKIQRTQQEDSAVYLCASSPTRQPYEQYFGPGTRLTVT.